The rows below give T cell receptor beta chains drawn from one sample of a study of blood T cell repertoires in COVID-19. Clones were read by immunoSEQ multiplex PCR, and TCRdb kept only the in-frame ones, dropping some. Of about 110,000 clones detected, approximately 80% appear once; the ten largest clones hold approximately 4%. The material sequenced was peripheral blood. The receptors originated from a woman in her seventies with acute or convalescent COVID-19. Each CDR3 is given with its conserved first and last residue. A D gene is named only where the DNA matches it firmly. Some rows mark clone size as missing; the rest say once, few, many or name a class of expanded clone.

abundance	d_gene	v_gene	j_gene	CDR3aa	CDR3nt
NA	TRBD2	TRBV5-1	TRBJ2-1	CASSLDSGGSSEQFF	TGCGCCAGCAGCTTGGATAGCGGGGGTTCTAGTGAGCAGTTCTTC
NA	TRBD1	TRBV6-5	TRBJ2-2	CASSFGTGRTGELFF	TGTGCCAGCAGTTTCGGGACAGGGCGCACCGGGGAGCTGTTTTTT
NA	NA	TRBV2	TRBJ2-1	CASSVGDSEQFF	TGTGCCAGCAGCGTAGGGGACTCGGAGCAGTTCTTC
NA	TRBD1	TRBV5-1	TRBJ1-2	CASSGGTGESGYTF	TGCGCCAGCAGCGGCGGGACAGGGGAGAGTGGCTACACCTTC
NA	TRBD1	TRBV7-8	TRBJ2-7	CASSTRTGNGFSFEQYF	TGTGCCAGCAGCACCCGGACAGGGAACGGTTTCTCGTTCGAGCAGTACTTC
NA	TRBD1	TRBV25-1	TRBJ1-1	CASSALPGQERGLTEAFF	TGTGCCAGCAGTGCTCTTCCGGGACAGGAGAGAGGGTTGACTGAAGCTTTCTTT
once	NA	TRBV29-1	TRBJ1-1	CSVEDRLTARAFF	TGCAGCGTTGAAGATCGGCTGACAGCGAGGGCTTTCTTT
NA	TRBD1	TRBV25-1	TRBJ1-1	CASSAVGQGAGTEAFF	TGTGCCAGCAGTGCCGTCGGACAGGGGGCTGGCACTGAAGCTTTCTTT
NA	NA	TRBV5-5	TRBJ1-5	CASSLQALSNQPQHF	TGTGCCAGCAGCTTACAGGCCCTAAGCAATCAGCCCCAGCATTTT
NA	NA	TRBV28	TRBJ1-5	CASQDSNQPQHF	TGTGCCAGCCAGGATAGCAATCAGCCCCAGCATTTT
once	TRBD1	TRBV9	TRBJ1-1	CASSADRVGDTEAFF	TGTGCCAGCAGCGCCGACAGGGTCGGCGACACTGAAGCTTTCTTT
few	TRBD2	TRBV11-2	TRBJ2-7	CASSSLILADLSYEQYF	TGTGCCAGCAGCTCCCTGATACTAGCGGACCTCTCCTACGAGCAGTACTTC
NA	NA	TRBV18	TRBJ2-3	CASSPPVRLGPNTDTQYF	TGTGCCAGCTCACCACCGGTACGGCTGGGGCCGAACACAGATACGCAGTATTTT
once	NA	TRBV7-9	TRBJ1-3	CASSPDRFGNTIYF	TGTGCCAGCAGCCCTGACAGGTTCGGAAACACCATATATTTT
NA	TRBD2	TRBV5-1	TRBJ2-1	CASTRAGGATYNEQFF	TGCGCCAGCACCCGAGCGGGAGGGGCGACCTACAATGAGCAGTTCTTC
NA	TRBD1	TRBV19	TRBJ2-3	CASSPGTAFSTDTQYF	TGTGCCAGTAGTCCGGGGACAGCCTTTAGCACAGATACGCAGTATTTT
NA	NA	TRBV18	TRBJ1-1	CASSPLQEGTEAFF	TGTGCCAGCTCACCACTCCAGGAGGGGACTGAAGCTTTCTTT
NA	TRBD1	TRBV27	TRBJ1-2	CASTPWTGGDGNYGYTF	TGTGCCAGTACTCCTTGGACAGGGGGCGACGGTAACTATGGCTACACCTTC